The 15 T cell receptor beta chains presented below share a single source sample, sequenced in a study of blood T cell repertoires in COVID-19. Clones were sequenced by immunoSEQ multiplex PCR, and TCRdb holds only the in-frame ones, with some missing. The sample has around 29,000 clones, approximately 91% seen once. The source material was peripheral blood. These receptors were taken from a man in his 70s with active COVID-19.

The genes are TRBV5-1 and TRBJ2-2; 7 nucleotides line up with TRBD2. With V trimmed by 4 bases and J by 5 bases, 8 bases remained unmatched. Germline-derived CDR1 and CDR2 are SGHRS and YFSETQ. The CDR3 totals 15 residues. The CDR3 spells CASSPGSSGTGELFF. In nucleotides, the CDR3 is TGCGCCAGCAGCCCCGGATCTAGCGGAACCGGGGAGCTGTTTTTT.

This rearrangement joins TRBV5-1 to TRBJ2-1; possible D gene TRBD2, 6 bases. The CDR3 contains 15 residues. V dropped 2 bases and J dropped 11 bases, with 20 bases sitting between them. Per the germline V gene, CDR1 is SGHRS and CDR2 is YFSETQ. CDR3 bases: TGCGCCAGCAGCTTTTCCGGGACTCCTGGAAATAAGCAGTTCTTC. This codes for CASSFSGTPGNKQFF.

V is TRBV5-1 and J is TRBJ2-2; TRBD2 might be the D (6 bases). CDR3 length equals 15 residues. V was pared by 4 bases and J by 6 bases, with 16 bases between. The germline V gene encodes CDR1 SGHRS and CDR2 YFSETQ. The CDR3 DNA sequence: TGCGCCAGCAGCATGGCGGGGATCTCCCCCGGGGAGCTGTTTTTT. Its translation is CASSMAGISPGELFF. Filled out from reference TRBV5-1 and TRBJ2-2, the complete variable domain reads KAGVTQTPRYLIKTRGQQVTLSCSPISGHRSVSWYQQTPGQGLQFLFEYFSETQRNKGNFPGRFSGRQFSNSRSEMNVSTLELGDSALYLCASSMAGISPGELFFGEGSRLTVL.

The genes are TRBV9 and TRBJ2-2; 7 nucleotides align to TRBD2. The CDR3 extends over 15 amino acids. Germline lookup yields CDR1 SGDLS and CDR2 YYNGEE. The V gene end was trimmed by 0 bases and the J gene end by 3 bases; junction bases not matched to a gene: 2. CDR3 in DNA: TGTGCCAGCAGCGTAGGTGGACTAGACACCGGGGAGCTGTTTTTT. It encodes CASSVGGLDTGELFF.

The V and J genes are TRBV28 and TRBJ1-2; 7 bases map to TRBD1. Unmatched junction bases numbered 8, after V lost 8 bases and J lost 8 bases. The germline V gene encodes CDR1 MDHEN and CDR2 SYDVKM. The CDR3 covers 12 residues. CDR3 region: CASLRQGRGYTF. The CDR3 DNA reads TGTGCCAGCCTAAGACAGGGCAGAGGCTACACCTTC.

The chain carries TRBV28 and TRBJ1-2; TRBD1 aligns across 7 bases. CDR1 and CDR2 from the germline V gene are MDHEN and SYDVKM. This CDR3 contains 15 residues. The trim removed 3 bases at V and 0 bases at J, leaving 4 bases unmatched. The CDR3 spells CASSFPGTANYGYTF. The CDR3 nucleotides read TGTGCCAGCAGTTTCCCTGGGACAGCTAACTATGGCTACACCTTC.

This chain joins TRBV6-2 or TRBV6-3 and TRBJ2-1, with TRBD2 as a possible D gene (5 bases). CDR1 is MNHEY and CDR2 is SVGEGT in the germline V gene. Trimming removed 6 bases at V and 12 bases at J, with 18 bases between. The CDR3 totals 13 residues. CDR3 region: CASSRSPNEGQFF. CDR3 DNA sequence: TGTGCCAGCAGCCGGAGTCCAAATGAGGGGCAGTTCTTC.

The chain joins TRBV4-3 to TRBJ1-2; D not resolved. There are 15 residues in the CDR3. Per the germline V gene, CDR1 is LGHNA and CDR2 is YSLEER. V lost 0 bases, J lost 5 bases, and 13 bases lay in between. The CDR3 nucleotides are TGCGCCAGCAGCCAAGATGCTTTTGCCACTTATGGCTACACCTTC. It yields the protein CASSQDAFATYGYTF.

V usage is TRBV5-6 and J usage is TRBJ2-5, with TRBD2 matching over 10 bases. CDR3 size: 15 residues. Germline V CDR1 and CDR2: SGHDT, YYEEEE. V gave up 1 base and J gave up 5 bases; unmatched junction bases: 5. The CDR3 sequence is CASSLFQREGETQYF. DNA for the CDR3: TGTGCCAGCAGCTTGTTCCAGCGGGAGGGGGAGACCCAGTACTTC.

The chain couples TRBV25-1 to TRBJ2-2, with D perhaps matching TRBD2 (5 bases). With 6 bases removed from V and 5 bases from J, the gap between germline ends came to 10 bases. The germline CDR1 and CDR2 sequences are MGHDK and SYGVNS. The CDR3 has 13 amino acids. CDR3 sequence reads: CASRLAATGELFF. CDR3 coding DNA: TGTGCCAGCAGGCTAGCAGCTACCGGGGAGCTGTTTTTT. The variable domain in full, with the rest retrieved from reference TRBV25-1 and TRBJ2-2, is EADIYQTPRYLVIGTGKKITLECSQTMGHDKMYWYQQDPGMELHLIHYSYGVNSTEKGDLSSESTVSRIRTEHFPLTLESARPSHTSQYLCASRLAATGELFFGEGSRLTVL.

The chain has TRBV6-5 and TRBJ2-7, with 7 bases lining up with TRBD1. The CDR3 covers 13 residues. The germline CDR1 and CDR2 sequences are MNHEY and SVGAGI. Trimming took 0 bases from V and 11 from J; bases not matched to a gene: 7. This chain's CDR3 is CASSYSRKGGKYF. The CDR3 coding sequence is TGTGCCAGCAGTTACTCGAGGAAAGGGGGCAAGTACTTC.

The rearrangement links TRBV6-1 to TRBJ2-1; D is perhaps TRBD2 (6 bases). Germline loops: CDR1 MNHNS, CDR2 SASEGT. The V and J ends lost 2 bases and 7 bases respectively, with 12 bases between them. The CDR3 is made up of 14 amino acids. CDR3 in amino acids: CASSEIGGENEQFF. The CDR3 region has the DNA TGTGCCAGCAGTGAAATTGGCGGGGAAAATGAGCAGTTCTTC.

This clone turned up a few times. This rearrangement joins TRBV5-1 to TRBJ1-4; D call uncertain. V shed 5 bases and J shed 8 bases, with 16 bases lying between them. The germline gives CDR1 SGHRS, CDR2 YFSETQ. This CDR3 contains 14 residues. The CDR3 sequence: CASRDLGVTEKLFF. As DNA, the CDR3 is TGCGCCAGCAGGGATTTGGGAGTAACGGAAAAACTGTTTTTT.

J is TRBJ2-5 and V is TRBV27; 7 bases fit TRBD1. The CDR3 extends over 13 amino acids. Per the germline V gene, CDR1 is MNHEY and CDR2 is SMNVEV (reference sequence). Unmatched junction bases numbered 5, after V lost 5 bases and J lost 5 bases. This CDR3 is CASSRGGWETQYF. As DNA, the CDR3 is TGTGCCAGCAGTCGAGGGGGCTGGGAGACCCAGTACTTC.

The chain combines TRBV19 with TRBJ2-2; 9 nucleotides line up with TRBD1. The CDR3 contains 15 residues. The trim removed 5 bases at V and 5 bases at J, leaving 6 bases unmatched. The germline gives CDR1 LNHDA, CDR2 SQIVND (reference sequence). The CDR3 DNA reads as TGTGCCAGTAGTTATCGGACAGGGGTTACCGGGGAGCTGTTTTTT. This encodes CASSYRTGVTGELFF.